This TCR beta chain was sequenced for a study of glioma-infiltrating T cells after dendritic cell vaccination. At the level of the study: The vaccine used monocyte-derived dendritic cells pulsed overnight with autologous tumor lysate. Study-level results: No direct clonality-survival link was found; a diverse polyclonal response may matter.

The PCR used 60 V beta and 13 J beta primers. Some clones are missing from TCRdb's copy, which holds only in-frame ones; the method was immunoSEQ multiplex PCR. The table has roughly 47,000 clones, 65% to 90% seen once. Germline loops: CDR1 SGHRS, CDR2 YFSETQ. With 4 bases removed from V and 2 bases from J, the gap between germline ends came to 10 bases. This CDR3 region has 13 residues. In the case of this clone: Its target is not known.

Sequenced material: blood, taken before dendritic cell vaccination. This clonotype originated in a human donor with glioblastoma. The chain joins TRBV5-1 to TRBJ2-7, with D maybe TRBD1 (5 bases). Here the CDR3 DNA reads TGCGCCAGCAGCGACAGTTTGACCTACGAGCAGTACTTC. It translates to CASSDSLTYEQYF.